These T cell receptor beta chains were read from a single sample in a study of OX40 agonist ivuxolimab in advanced cancers. The data were produced by immunoSEQ multiplex PCR, yet TCRdb's version contains in-frame clones alone and is incomplete. The sample records over 10,000 clones, roughly 80% being singletons. The specimen was CD4+ or CD8+ T cells sorted from blood, collected in a trial of the OX40 agonist ivuxolimab. All receptors derive from an adult with an advanced solid tumor such as melanoma, head and neck, liver or kidney cancer. Both conserved end residues are part of each CDR3. A D gene is named only where the DNA matches it firmly. A clone size is listed for some rows: how often the clone was seen (once, few, many), or a class if it is expanded.

>TRBJ1-1|TRBD1|TRBV7-7|.
CASSPLGQGVSDTEAFF
TGTGCCAGCAGTCCACTCGGACAGGGGGTGTCGGACACTGAAGCTTTCTTT
>TRBJ2-2|.|TRBV27|.
CASSRRLAGELFF
TGTGCCAGCAGTCGGCGGTTGGCCGGGGAGCTGTTTTTT
>TRBJ1-4|TRBD1|TRBV7-7|.
CASQSTTFDRGVEKLFF
TGTGCCAGCCAATCAACAACTTTCGACAGGGGCGTCGAAAAACTGTTTTTT
>TRBJ1-6|.|TRBV28|.
CASSPREAPIDSPLHF
TGTGCCAGCAGTCCCCGGGAGGCCCCGATTGATTCACCCCTCCACTTT
>TRBJ1-5|.|TRBV13|.
CASSPGPNQPQHF
TGTGCCAGCAGCCCAGGACCGAATCAGCCCCAGCATTTT
>TRBJ2-7|TRBD1|TRBV18|.
CASSEEPGQSYSYEQYF
TGTGCCAGCTCGGAAGAACCGGGACAGTCATACTCCTACGAGCAGTACTTC
>TRBJ2-7|.|TRBV6-1|.
CASSEVFFPGTAYEQYF
TGTGCCAGCAGTGAAGTCTTTTTTCCCGGGACCGCCTACGAGCAGTACTTC
>TRBJ2-7|.|TRBV30|.
CAWSEYREQYF
TGTGCCTGGAGTGAGTACCGGGAGCAGTACTTC
>TRBJ2-1|TRBD1|TRBV28|few
CASSETGGLNEQFF
TGTGCCAGCAGTGAGACAGGGGGCCTCAATGAGCAGTTCTTC
>TRBJ2-3|.|TRBV4-2|few
CASSQVKTSTDTQYF
TGTGCCAGCAGCCAAGTCAAAACTAGCACAGATACGCAGTATTTT
>TRBJ2-1|.|TRBV10-1|.
CASSESKAGRSGEQFF
TGCGCCAGCAGTGAGTCGAAGGCAGGGAGGTCGGGTGAGCAGTTCTTC
>TRBJ2-7|TRBD1|TRBV7-8|.
CASSLGQGAYEQYF
TGTGCCAGCAGCTTAGGACAGGGGGCCTACGAGCAGTACTTC
>TRBJ2-1|TRBD2|TRBV9|.
CASSDGTSGGFTYNEQFF
TGTGCCAGCAGCGATGGGACTAGCGGGGGATTCACCTACAATGAGCAGTTCTTC
>TRBJ1-5|.|TRBV19|once
CASSSKGQGNQPQHF
TGTGCCAGTAGTTCCAAGGGGCAGGGCAATCAGCCCCAGCATTTT
>TRBJ2-7|TRBD2|TRBV27|once
CASSTTSGRFSEQYF
TGTGCCAGCAGTACAACTAGCGGGAGGTTCAGCGAGCAGTACTTC